Listed below are T cell receptor beta chains from one sample, sequenced in a study of T-cell memory formation after mild COVID-19. TCRdb analysed the 5' RACE reads with MiXCR anew, one entry per CDR3 protein. The sample holds more than 45,000 distinct CDR3 sequences, over 8.5% seen once. The specimen was PBMCs or a T cell subset sorted from them (not recorded which). These receptors were collected from an adult woman who had mild COVID-19 (a few samples of this study predate the infection). Cell type and time point are not known. CDR3s leave out the opening cysteine and the closing phenylalanine or tryptophan. The order of the fields is CDR3 protein, J gene, V gene, clone size. Clone size is not always given. Where it is, it says once, few, many or a class for expanded clones.

CDR3 protein: ASSQEGDTQY
J gene: TRBJ2-3
V gene: TRBV4-1
clone size: many

CDR3 protein: ASSPLETLNSPLH
J gene: TRBJ1-6
V gene: TRBV9
clone size: few

CDR3 protein: ASSLGGLAGWSYEQY
J gene: TRBJ2-7
V gene: TRBV7-9
clone size: many

CDR3 protein: ASSIERGPPYEQY
J gene: TRBJ2-7
V gene: TRBV27
clone size: .

CDR3 protein: ASSKTGGGTEAF
J gene: TRBJ1-1
V gene: TRBV6-2/TRBV6-3
clone size: .

CDR3 protein: ASTRRSGSTDTQY
J gene: TRBJ2-3
V gene: TRBV7-2
clone size: many

CDR3 protein: ASSRGQESRTSGANVLT
J gene: TRBJ2-6
V gene: TRBV12-3/TRBV12-4
clone size: few

CDR3 protein: SAGSTGGPGKNEQF
J gene: TRBJ2-1
V gene: TRBV20-1
clone size: few

CDR3 protein: ASSSRSGEKLF
J gene: TRBJ1-4
V gene: TRBV7-3
clone size: .

CDR3 protein: ATSYGLAGGETYEQY
J gene: TRBJ2-7
V gene: TRBV24-1
clone size: .

CDR3 protein: ASSKVSGRSRNEQY
J gene: TRBJ2-7
V gene: TRBV21-1
clone size: many

CDR3 protein: ASDFGQNTDTQY
J gene: TRBJ2-3
V gene: TRBV12-3/TRBV12-4
clone size: many

CDR3 protein: AISGGTSGGRDTQY
J gene: TRBJ2-3
V gene: TRBV7-9
clone size: .

CDR3 protein: ASSVGQGGFDLLAYNEQF
J gene: TRBJ2-1
V gene: TRBV7-9
clone size: many

CDR3 protein: SAAAAWEGQGNEQF
J gene: TRBJ2-1
V gene: TRBV20-1
clone size: few

CDR3 protein: ASSQFNGAYNEQF
J gene: TRBJ2-1
V gene: TRBV4-2
clone size: many

CDR3 protein: ASSLQGAQETQY
J gene: TRBJ2-5
V gene: TRBV7-8
clone size: .

CDR3 protein: ASSLSASGRAGNPEQY
J gene: TRBJ2-7
V gene: TRBV7-9
clone size: .

CDR3 protein: ATRQFLTGNTIY
J gene: TRBJ1-3
V gene: TRBV11-2
clone size: many

CDR3 protein: ATQRGGGNTEAF
J gene: TRBJ1-1
V gene: TRBV24-1
clone size: few

CDR3 protein: ASSDRGLGSYEQY
J gene: TRBJ2-7
V gene: TRBV2
clone size: .

CDR3 protein: ASSVGVLDTQY
J gene: TRBJ2-3
V gene: TRBV7-3
clone size: .

CDR3 protein: ATSDSWGADTEAF
J gene: TRBJ1-1
V gene: TRBV24-1
clone size: .

CDR3 protein: ASSGGRGATNEQF
J gene: TRBJ2-1
V gene: TRBV23-1
clone size: many

CDR3 protein: ASSLDPGRETQY
J gene: TRBJ2-5
V gene: TRBV5-1
clone size: .

CDR3 protein: ASSLMSRYNEQF
J gene: TRBJ2-1
V gene: TRBV7-9
clone size: .

CDR3 protein: ASSPGGLLYEQY
J gene: TRBJ2-7
V gene: TRBV12-3/TRBV12-4
clone size: many

CDR3 protein: ASSKELAGVNEQF
J gene: TRBJ2-1
V gene: TRBV25-1
clone size: .

CDR3 protein: ASSTGTLYTGELF
J gene: TRBJ2-2
V gene: TRBV11-2
clone size: .

CDR3 protein: SAEGVAQY
J gene: TRBJ2-3
V gene: TRBV20-1
clone size: many

CDR3 protein: SAPRSGGNEQY
J gene: TRBJ2-7
V gene: TRBV20-1
clone size: few

CDR3 protein: ASSFRQPIYNEQF
J gene: TRBJ2-1
V gene: TRBV12-3/TRBV12-4
clone size: .

CDR3 protein: ASSHRTSSTDTQY
J gene: TRBJ2-3
V gene: TRBV12-3/TRBV12-4
clone size: many

CDR3 protein: ASSLSGDITEAF
J gene: TRBJ1-1
V gene: TRBV7-9
clone size: few

CDR3 protein: ASGGGESYNEQF
J gene: TRBJ2-1
V gene: TRBV6-2/TRBV6-3
clone size: .

CDR3 protein: ASSEQDGVRSNQPQH
J gene: TRBJ1-5
V gene: TRBV25-1
clone size: .

CDR3 protein: ASSFGGSLDEQF
J gene: TRBJ2-1
V gene: TRBV7-9
clone size: many

CDR3 protein: ASSLYAGGPGELF
J gene: TRBJ2-2
V gene: TRBV5-8
clone size: many

CDR3 protein: ASSPGGVTQY
J gene: TRBJ2-3
V gene: TRBV12-3/TRBV12-4
clone size: many

CDR3 protein: ASSQNTGGNGAKLF
J gene: TRBJ1-4
V gene: TRBV12-3/TRBV12-4
clone size: .

CDR3 protein: ASSLIGGADTQY
J gene: TRBJ2-3
V gene: TRBV5-4
clone size: many

CDR3 protein: ASSLNGLAGLTQF
J gene: TRBJ2-1
V gene: TRBV12-3/TRBV12-4
clone size: few

CDR3 protein: ATSDSSGVNINQPQH
J gene: TRBJ1-5
V gene: TRBV24-1
clone size: many

CDR3 protein: SARGSGNQPQH
J gene: TRBJ1-5
V gene: TRBV29-1
clone size: few

CDR3 protein: ASSFQGGNQPQH
J gene: TRBJ1-5
V gene: TRBV6-5
clone size: .

CDR3 protein: AWRGLAAKETQY
J gene: TRBJ2-5
V gene: TRBV30
clone size: .

CDR3 protein: ASSFIRNQPQH
J gene: TRBJ1-5
V gene: TRBV7-2
clone size: few

CDR3 protein: ASSLGGGSSYEQY
J gene: TRBJ2-7
V gene: TRBV7-2
clone size: .

CDR3 protein: SARNDYRGLAYEQY
J gene: TRBJ2-7
V gene: TRBV20-1
clone size: .

CDR3 protein: ASGLSPGDYGYT
J gene: TRBJ1-2
V gene: TRBV12-5
clone size: few